The clone carrying this T cell receptor (beta chain) was detected a few times. With 1 base clipped from V and 7 bases from J, the junction kept 16 bases outside the gene matches. There are 18 residues in the CDR3. The germline CDR1 and CDR2 sequences are DFQATT and SNEGSKA (reference sequence). The sample belongs to a study of blood T cells in healthy people across ages. Combining a sample-barcoded 5' primer with a J-beta primer mix, a second PCR ran for roughly 7 to 11 cycles. Individual samples furnished no less than 3 million CDR3-containing paired-end reads apiece. TCRdb redid the calling of the 5' RACE reads with MiXCR, one entry per CDR3 protein. The data show approximately 1,000,000 distinct CDR3 sequences, 40% to 55% seen once. Approximately 10 milliliters was the volume of peripheral blood drawn from each donor.

The V call is TRBV20-1, the J call TRBJ2-3, with 11 positions matching TRBD2. Sequenced: blood. The clonotype comes from a woman aged 55-70 years in good health. This CDR3 reads CSARVSLGGLAARNTQYF. The CDR3 coding sequence is TGCAGTGCTAGAGTCTCGCTCGGGGGACTAGCGGCGAGAAATACGCAGTATTTT.